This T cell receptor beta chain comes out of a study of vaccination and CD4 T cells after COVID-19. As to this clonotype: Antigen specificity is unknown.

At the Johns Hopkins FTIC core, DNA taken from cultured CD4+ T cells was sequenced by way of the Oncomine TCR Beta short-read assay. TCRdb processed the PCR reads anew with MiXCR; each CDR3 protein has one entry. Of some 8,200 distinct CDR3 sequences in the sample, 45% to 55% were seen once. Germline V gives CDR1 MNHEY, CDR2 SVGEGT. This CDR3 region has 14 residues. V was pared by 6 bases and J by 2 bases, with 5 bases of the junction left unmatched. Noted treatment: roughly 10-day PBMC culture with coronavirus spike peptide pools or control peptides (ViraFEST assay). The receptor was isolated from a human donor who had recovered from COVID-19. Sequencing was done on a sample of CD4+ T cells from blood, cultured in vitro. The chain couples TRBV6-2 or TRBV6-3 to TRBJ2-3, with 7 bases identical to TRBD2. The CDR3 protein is CASRQAGSTDTQYF. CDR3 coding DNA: TGTGCCAGCAGACAAGCGGGGTCCACAGATACGCAGTATTTT.